Described below is a single TCR beta chain sequence and its context. The target antigen is unknown. Flow cytometry had shown expanded CD8+CD57+ cells in the patients chosen for sequencing. This sample stems from a study of CD8+CD57+ T cells in acquired aplastic anemia. The template for TCR beta VDJ and CDR3 sequence profiling was genomic DNA. TCRdb redid the calling of the reads with MiXCR, one entry per CDR3 protein. This table has approximately 470,000 distinct CDR3 sequences, roughly a third appearing once. CDR1 MNHNS and CDR2 SASEGT come from the germline V gene. The CDR3 is 15 residues long. Losses at the gene ends were 6 bases for V and 6 bases for J; bases not matched to a gene: 13. Whole-study results and caveats: Patients and controls shared 25 to 35 CD8+ CDR3 sequences, highly expressed in patients.

This clonotype was obtained from a human donor with aplastic anemia. This chain joins TRBV6-1 and TRBJ1-2; 7 bases align to TRBD1. The sample taken for sequencing was sorted CD4+, CD8+, or CD8+CD57+ T cells (not recorded which) from PBMCs. The CDR3 sequence: CASSLQGRYGDGYTF. The DNA of the CDR3 is TGTGCCAGCAGCCTACAGGGGCGATATGGTGATGGCTACACCTTC.